The T cell receptor (beta chain) under discussion was sequenced for a study of CD8 T cells in Susac syndrome. After extraction with the RNeasy kit, roughly 0.45 to 1 ug of the RNA was reverse transcribed using random hexamers. TCRdb called the immunoSEQ multiplex PCR reads again in MiXCR, with one record for every CDR3 protein. The sample has around 80,000 distinct CDR3 sequences, around 94% seen once; the top ten hold about 0.3%. The TCR comes from a human donor in good health. Sequenced material: CD8+ T cells from PBMCs.

Written as DNA, the CDR3 is TGTGCCAGCAGCTTCGCGGGGGGCCTAAGGAGCTCCTACAATGAGCAGTTCTTC. Translating it yields CASSFAGGLRSSYNEQFF. J is TRBJ2-1 and V is TRBV9; 8 positions agree with TRBD2. The CDR3 totals 18 residues. Germline CDR1 and CDR2: SGDLS and YYNGEE. V was clipped by 4 bases and J by 0 bases; unmatched bases: 12.